This paragraph reports one TCR beta chain. Antigen specificity is unknown. The data are from a study of cytomegalovirus exposure and HLA in healthy donors. Overall study findings and caveats: In a later analysis, TCR beta V- and J-gene trimming showed a link to a missense DCLRE1C variant. Reports described diagnosis of cytomegalovirus status by the classifier as highly specific and sensitive. Later on, an analysis tied 15,000 to 20,000 TCR beta sequences to HLA alleles at 0.05 false discovery rate. Cytomegalovirus association was assigned to approximately 160 TCR beta chains.

The PCR made use of 60 Vbeta and 13 Jbeta primers. TCRdb keeps only in-frame clones here, not all; method: immunoSEQ multiplex PCR. The sample carries some 120,000 clones, over 70% recorded once. This CDR3 contains 15 residues. V lost 3 bases and J lost 4; bases outside the gene matches: 9. The germline CDR1 and CDR2 sequences are SEHNR and FQNEAQ (reference sequence). This TCR was recovered from a man in his late teens or twenties in good health and CMV-seropositive. The rearrangement links TRBV7-9 to TRBJ2-7, with TRBD1 matching over 7 bases. What was sequenced was PBMCs. CDR3 bases: TGTGCCAGCAGCTTGGGGACAGTACAACGGTACGAGCAGTACTTC. The encoded protein is CASSLGTVQRYEQYF.